The rows below give T cell receptor beta chains drawn from one sample of a study of metastatic and nonmetastatic thyroid tumors. TCRdb re-processed the PCR reads through MiXCR. The sample lists around 14,000 clones, more than 20% seen once, with around 7.8% in the top ten. The sequencing sample was made of blood. Every receptor here comes from a female donor with papillary thyroid cancer or a benign thyroid nodule (not recorded which). Some clones in this sample may be carry-over from other donors' samples. Both conserved end residues are part of each CDR3. The D gene is left open where the match is weak. The size of a clone is reported for some rows only, either as once, few or many, or as a class for expanded clones.

>TRBV19|many|-|TRBJ1-3
CASSPYRSRSGNTIYF
TGTGCCAGTAGTCCCTACAGGTCCCGCTCTGGAAACACCATATATTTT
>TRBV13|-|TRBD2|TRBJ2-7
CASSMRLAGGLRHEQYF
TGTGCCAGCAGCATGAGACTAGCGGGAGGGCTCCGGCATGAGCAGTACTTC
>TRBV24-1|medium-sized|TRBD1|TRBJ1-4
CATSGTGNEDEKLFF
TGTGCCACCAGTGGGACAGGGAATGAGGATGAAAAACTGTTTTTT
>TRBV2|-|-|TRBJ2-3
CASSEQLSIDTQYF
TGTGCCAGTAGTGAGCAGCTAAGCATAGATACGCAGTATTTT
>TRBV28|medium-sized|TRBD1|TRBJ2-7
CASTLQGARYEQYF
TGTGCCAGCACCCTACAGGGGGCGCGGTATGAGCAGTACTTC
>TRBV2|many|TRBD2|TRBJ2-7
CASSGASGLSSYEQYF
TGTGCCAGCAGTGGAGCTAGCGGGCTGAGCTCCTACGAGCAGTACTTC
>TRBV24-1|few|TRBD2|TRBJ2-1
CATSDPELAGAEQFF
TGTGCCACCAGTGATCCCGAATTAGCGGGAGCTGAGCAGTTCTTC
>TRBV30|-|-|TRBJ1-5
CAWATGVNQPQHF
TGTGCCTGGGCCACCGGGGTAAATCAGCCCCAGCATTTT
>TRBV4-2|many|TRBD2|TRBJ2-7
CASSQEVLAGYEQYF
TGTGCCAGCAGCCAAGAAGTCCTAGCGGGGTACGAGCAGTACTTC
>TRBV28|-|TRBD1|TRBJ1-6
CASSPQGAGNSPLHF
TGTGCCAGCAGTCCCCAGGGGGCGGGTAATTCACCCCTCCACTTT
>TRBV7-2|medium-sized|-|TRBJ1-5
CASSYEGNQPQHF
TGTGCCAGCAGCTACGAGGGGAATCAGCCCCAGCATTTT
>TRBV20-1|many|-|TRBJ2-5
CSARDFAETQYF
TGCAGTGCTAGAGATTTTGCAGAGACCCAGTACTTC
>TRBV6-1|few|-|TRBJ1-3
CASSHPPGPGNTIYF
TGTGCCAGCAGTCACCCCCCCGGGCCAGGAAACACCATATATTTT
>TRBV27|medium-sized|-|TRBJ1-6
CASKTGGSPLHF
TGTGCCAGCAAAACCGGGGGCTCACCCCTCCACTTT
>TRBV30|once|-|TRBJ1-2
CAWSVLLTGSGYTF
TGTGCCTGGAGTGTCCTACTGACAGGCTCCGGCTACACCTTC
>TRBV6-1|medium-sized|-|TRBJ2-5
CASSEAFLRLEGETQYF
TGTGCCAGCAGTGAAGCGTTTCTGAGACTCGAGGGAGAGACCCAGTACTTC
>TRBV5-1|-|-|TRBJ2-7
CASSWQGSNEQYF
TGCGCCAGCAGCTGGCAGGGATCGAACGAGCAGTACTTC
>TRBV24-1|few|-|TRBJ2-1
CATSDQGGAVYNEQFF
TGTGCCACCAGTGATCAAGGGGGGGCCGTCTACAATGAGCAGTTCTTC
>TRBV4-1|-|-|TRBJ2-2
CASSQDLVNTGELFF
TGCGCCAGCAGCCAGGATCTAGTGAACACCGGGGAGCTGTTTTTT
>TRBV28|medium-sized|-|TRBJ1-2
CASRVTGFNYGYTF
TGTGCCAGCAGGGTAACAGGGTTTAACTATGGCTACACCTTC
>TRBV28|medium-sized|-|TRBJ2-7
CASSLPRGYEQYF
TGTGCCAGCAGTTTACCCAGGGGTTACGAGCAGTACTTC
>TRBV9|many|-|TRBJ1-2
CASSPAGPLANYGYTF
TGTGCCAGCAGCCCTGCCGGGCCACTAGCTAACTATGGCTACACCTTC
>TRBV7-2|many|TRBD2|TRBJ2-3
CASSLSSGRADTQYF
TGTGCCAGCAGCTTATCGAGCGGGAGGGCAGATACGCAGTATTTT